Below, 4 T cell receptor beta chains from the same sample are listed, as sequenced in a study of response to subunit inactivated influenza vaccine. TCRdb passed the RT-PCR reads through MiXCR, listing each CDR3 protein once. The data contain around 580,000 distinct CDR3 sequences, 14% of them singletons. Sample: PBMCs from blood, taken approximately 12 days after vaccination. Receptors were obtained from a man aged 50 to 59 who received an inactivated influenza vaccine.

This clonotype has more than one count but fewer than ten. The V call is TRBV10-3, the J call TRBJ1-2; 9 nucleotides match TRBD1. Germline loops: CDR1 ENHRY, CDR2 SYGVKD. The ends lost 0 bases at V and 2 bases at J; junction bases unmatched: 1. The CDR3 is 15 residues long. CDR3 nucleotide sequence: TGTGCCATCAGTGAGTCCGGGACAGGGAACTATGGCTACACCTTC. Protein: CAISESGTGNYGYTF.

DNA of the CDR3: TGTGCCAGCAGCTTGGTTCGCGAAATCTGGGCTATAGGGATCAATGAGCAGTTCTTC. Residues: CASSLVREIWAIGINEQFF. The chain joins TRBV5-6 to TRBJ2-1; D unclear. CDR1 SGHDT and CDR2 YYEEEE come from the germline V gene. The V end lost 0 bases, the J end lost 6 bases, and 25 bases lay between the germline ends. The length of the CDR3 is 19 residues.

The J gene is TRBJ2-3, the V gene TRBV4-3, with a possible D match to TRBD1 (6 bases). V was cut by 3 bases and J by 0 bases, with 13 bases left in between. The CDR3 has 16 residues. Per the germline V gene, CDR1 is LGHNA and CDR2 is YSLEER. The CDR3 coding sequence is TGCGCCAGCAGCCAGCTGACAGGCTCTAGCACAGATACGCAGTATTTT. Its translation is CASSQLTGSSTDTQYF.

The table lists this clonotype with a few counts. This chain uses TRBV24-1 with TRBJ2-1; the D gene could be TRBD1 or TRBD2 (5 bases each). Looked up from germline, CDR1 is KGHDR and CDR2 is SFDVKD. The length of the CDR3 is 16 residues. Between the trimmed V and J ends, which lost 7 bases and 7 bases, there was a span of 22 bases. CDR3 residues: CATSRDPWREINEQFF. The CDR3, as DNA: TGTGCCACCAGCCGGGACCCATGGAGAGAAATAAATGAGCAGTTCTTC.